A selection of T cell receptor beta chains follows, all from one sample in a study of T cells in Graves' hyperthyroidism and ophthalmopathy. A single record per CDR3 protein comes from TCRdb applying MiXCR to the multiplex PCR reads. This table holds some 600,000 distinct CDR3 sequences, approximately 15% found once. The sample comprised blood. These receptors all stem from a woman aged 25 to 39 with Graves' hyperthyroidism that later progressed to Graves' ophthalmopathy. The CDR3 runs from the conserved cysteine through the conserved F or W. Fields, in order: J gene, D gene, V gene, clone size, CDR3 DNA, CDR3 protein. The D gene is left open where the match is weak. Size tells how often a clone was seen (once, few, many) or the class of an expanded clone, and some rows leave it out.

J gene: TRBJ2-7; D gene: .; V gene: TRBV2; clone size: many; CDR3 DNA: TGTGCCAGCAGTGAGGTCCCCCCGAGCTCCTACGAGCAGTACTTC; CDR3 protein: CASSEVPPSSYEQYF
J gene: TRBJ2-7; D gene: .; V gene: TRBV15; clone size: few; CDR3 DNA: TGTGCCACCAGCAGAGATGGACCAAACAGGGAGCAGTACTTC; CDR3 protein: CATSRDGPNREQYF
J gene: TRBJ1-6; D gene: TRBD1; V gene: TRBV12-3/TRBV12-4; clone size: .; CDR3 DNA: TGTGCCAGCAGTTCGACAGGGGGCAGGTCACCCCTCCACTTT; CDR3 protein: CASSSTGGRSPLHF
J gene: TRBJ2-4; D gene: .; V gene: TRBV4-3; clone size: few; CDR3 DNA: TGCGCCAGCAGCCAAGCGACCGAACTAGCCAAAAACATTCAGTACTTC; CDR3 protein: CASSQATELAKNIQYF
J gene: TRBJ1-2; D gene: TRBD1; V gene: TRBV29-1; clone size: many; CDR3 DNA: TGCAGCGTAGCCCCGGGACAGGCCGCGGGCGGCTACACCTTC; CDR3 protein: CSVAPGQAAGGYTF
J gene: TRBJ2-1; D gene: .; V gene: TRBV12-3/TRBV12-4; clone size: many; CDR3 DNA: TGTGCCAGCAAAGTCAGCGGTTCCTACAATGAGCAGTTCTTC; CDR3 protein: CASKVSGSYNEQFF
J gene: TRBJ2-7; D gene: TRBD2; V gene: TRBV2; clone size: few; CDR3 DNA: TGTGCCAGCAGTCCAGGTTTTCCGGGACTAGCGGGAGTAAGGTCCTACGAGCAGTACTTC; CDR3 protein: CASSPGFPGLAGVRSYEQYF
J gene: TRBJ1-2; D gene: TRBD1; V gene: TRBV12-3/TRBV12-4; clone size: many; CDR3 DNA: TGTGCCAGCAGGTCGACAGGGGCGACGCGGGGCTACACCTTC; CDR3 protein: CASRSTGATRGYTF
J gene: TRBJ2-5; D gene: .; V gene: TRBV13; clone size: .; CDR3 DNA: TGTGCCAGCAGCTTAGGGGTTGCAGGGCAGGAAGAGACCCAGTACTTC; CDR3 protein: CASSLGVAGQEETQYF
J gene: TRBJ2-5; D gene: TRBD2; V gene: TRBV7-3; clone size: .; CDR3 DNA: TGTGCCAGCAGCTTAAACCAAGCGGGAGGGCGCGAGACCCAGTACTTC; CDR3 protein: CASSLNQAGGRETQYF
J gene: TRBJ2-7; D gene: TRBD2; V gene: TRBV20-1; clone size: many; CDR3 DNA: TGCAGTGCTAGGGGGACTAGCGCGTACGTGCAGTACTTC; CDR3 protein: CSARGTSAYVQYF
J gene: TRBJ1-1; D gene: .; V gene: TRBV10-2; clone size: many; CDR3 DNA: TGCGCCAGCAGTGATGTTTCCCCTGAAGCTTTCTTT; CDR3 protein: CASSDVSPEAFF
J gene: TRBJ1-2; D gene: .; V gene: TRBV28; clone size: many; CDR3 DNA: TGTGCCAGCAGTTCAGGGAGGTCAAACTATGGCTACACCTTC; CDR3 protein: CASSSGRSNYGYTF
J gene: TRBJ2-3; D gene: TRBD2; V gene: TRBV20-1; clone size: many; CDR3 DNA: TGCGGGACGACTAGCGGGATATTTATAGATACGCAGTATTTT; CDR3 protein: CGTTSGIFIDTQYF
J gene: TRBJ2-6; D gene: .; V gene: TRBV3-1; clone size: .; CDR3 DNA: TGTGCCAGCAGCCAAGATTGGGCCTCTGGGGCCAACGTCCTGACTTTC; CDR3 protein: CASSQDWASGANVLTF
J gene: TRBJ1-1; D gene: .; V gene: TRBV5-5; clone size: many; CDR3 DNA: TGTGCCAGCAGCTTTCTGACAGCGAACACTGAAGCTTTCTTT; CDR3 protein: CASSFLTANTEAFF
J gene: TRBJ2-7; D gene: .; V gene: TRBV16; clone size: few; CDR3 DNA: TGTGCCAGCAGCCAATATTCTTCAGGGGCCAGCTACGAGCAGTACTTC; CDR3 protein: CASSQYSSGASYEQYF
J gene: TRBJ2-1; D gene: TRBD2; V gene: TRBV4-1; clone size: few; CDR3 DNA: TGCGCCAGCAGCCCCGGAGCGCGGGAGGGCCAGCTGCGGCAGTTCTTC; CDR3 protein: CASSPGAREGQLRQFF
J gene: TRBJ2-1; D gene: .; V gene: TRBV4-3; clone size: many; CDR3 DNA: TGCGCCAGCAGCCAAGAATGGGGAAATGAGCAGTTCTTC; CDR3 protein: CASSQEWGNEQFF
J gene: TRBJ1-1; D gene: .; V gene: TRBV5-1; clone size: few; CDR3 DNA: TGCGCCAGCAGCTTCGCCTCTGGGGGGGACACTGAAGCTTTCTTT; CDR3 protein: CASSFASGGDTEAFF
J gene: TRBJ1-2; D gene: TRBD1; V gene: TRBV12-3/TRBV12-4; clone size: many; CDR3 DNA: TGTGCCAGCAGTTCTCAAACAGGGGTCTATGGCTACACCTTC; CDR3 protein: CASSSQTGVYGYTF
J gene: TRBJ2-1; D gene: TRBD2; V gene: TRBV10-2; clone size: .; CDR3 DNA: TGCGCCAGCACCCCTAGCGGGAGAGGGATGGAGCAGTTCTTC; CDR3 protein: CASTPSGRGMEQFF
J gene: TRBJ1-4; D gene: TRBD1; V gene: TRBV7-9; clone size: many; CDR3 DNA: TGTGCCAGCAGCTTAGGACAGGGCGAACTGTTTTTT; CDR3 protein: CASSLGQGELFF
J gene: TRBJ2-3; D gene: .; V gene: TRBV5-1; clone size: few; CDR3 DNA: TGCGCCAGCAGCCCGGGAAGCGCCGGCACAGATACGCAGTATTTT; CDR3 protein: CASSPGSAGTDTQYF
J gene: TRBJ2-3; D gene: .; V gene: TRBV6-2/TRBV6-3; clone size: many; CDR3 DNA: TGTGCCAGCAGCTTGGACAAATCCGATACGCAGTATTTT; CDR3 protein: CASSLDKSDTQYF
J gene: TRBJ2-1; D gene: TRBD2; V gene: TRBV20-1; clone size: few; CDR3 DNA: TGCAGTGCTAGAGATCCCCCTAGCGGGGACCACAATGAGCAGTTCTTC; CDR3 protein: CSARDPPSGDHNEQFF
J gene: TRBJ1-5; D gene: TRBD1; V gene: TRBV19; clone size: .; CDR3 DNA: TGTGCCAGTAGTGGATACCGGGACAGCCTTAATCAGCCCCAGCATTTT; CDR3 protein: CASSGYRDSLNQPQHF
J gene: TRBJ1-4; D gene: TRBD1; V gene: TRBV25-1; clone size: many; CDR3 DNA: TGTGCCAGCAGTGAATCCCTAACAGGGGAGTCTAATGAAAAACTGTTTTTT; CDR3 protein: CASSESLTGESNEKLFF
J gene: TRBJ1-4; D gene: TRBD1; V gene: TRBV5-1; clone size: .; CDR3 DNA: TGCGCCAGCAAGCCGGGACAGGGGAACGAAAAACTGTTTTTT; CDR3 protein: CASKPGQGNEKLFF
J gene: TRBJ2-5; D gene: .; V gene: TRBV12-3/TRBV12-4; clone size: many; CDR3 DNA: TGTGCCAGCTGCTATCAGGGCGTCCCCTCCCAGTACTTC; CDR3 protein: CASCYQGVPSQYF
J gene: TRBJ1-3; D gene: .; V gene: TRBV7-9; clone size: many; CDR3 DNA: TGTGCCAGCAGCTCCGTCCTTCGACAGCCTGGAAACACCATATATTTT; CDR3 protein: CASSSVLRQPGNTIYF
J gene: TRBJ2-2; D gene: TRBD1; V gene: TRBV5-1; clone size: .; CDR3 DNA: TGCGCCAGCAGCCCGCTCATAGGACAGGCCTGGTTTTTT; CDR3 protein: CASSPLIGQAWFF